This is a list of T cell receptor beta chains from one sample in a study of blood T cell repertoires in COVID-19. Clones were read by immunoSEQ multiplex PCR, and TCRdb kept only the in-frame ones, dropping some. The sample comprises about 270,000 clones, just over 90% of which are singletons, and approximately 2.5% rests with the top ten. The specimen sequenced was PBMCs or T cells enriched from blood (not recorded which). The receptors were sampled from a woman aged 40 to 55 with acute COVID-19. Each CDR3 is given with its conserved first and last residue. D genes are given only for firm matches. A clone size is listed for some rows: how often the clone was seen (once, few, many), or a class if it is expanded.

CDR3nt: TGTGCCAGCAGTTCGACAGGGTTCACCTATAATTCACCCCTCCACTTT; CDR3aa: CASSSTGFTYNSPLHF; j_gene: TRBJ1-6; v_gene: TRBV28; d_gene: TRBD1; abundance: once; len: 16
CDR3nt: TGTGCCAGCAGCTTAGCGGGGCCCTACGAGCAGTACTTC; CDR3aa: CASSLAGPYEQYF; j_gene: TRBJ2-7; v_gene: TRBV7-2; d_gene: -; abundance: -; len: 13
CDR3nt: TGTGCCAGTAGTATGGGCAGGGAAAACTATGGCTACACCTTC; CDR3aa: CASSMGRENYGYTF; j_gene: TRBJ1-2; v_gene: TRBV19; d_gene: -; abundance: few; len: 14
CDR3nt: TGTGCCAGCAGCCAAGAACTATGGCGCACAGATACGCAGTATTTT; CDR3aa: CASSQELWRTDTQYF; j_gene: TRBJ2-3; v_gene: TRBV14; d_gene: -; abundance: -; len: 15
CDR3nt: TGTGCCAGCAGCCATATGAGCGAGCAGTACTTC; CDR3aa: CASSHMSEQYF; j_gene: TRBJ2-7; v_gene: TRBV7-8; d_gene: -; abundance: -; len: 11
CDR3nt: TGTGCCAGCACCACGCGGGCTGAAGCTTTCTTT; CDR3aa: CASTTRAEAFF; j_gene: TRBJ1-1; v_gene: TRBV12-3/TRBV12-4; d_gene: -; abundance: -; len: 11
CDR3nt: TGTGCCAGTAGTATAGGGCCGGGGGGGGAAGCTTTCTTT; CDR3aa: CASSIGPGGEAFF; j_gene: TRBJ1-1; v_gene: TRBV19; d_gene: -; abundance: once; len: 13
CDR3nt: TGTGCCAGCAGTTTAGGGGGGGGGACTAGCGTGCAGTTCTTC; CDR3aa: CASSLGGGTSVQFF; j_gene: TRBJ2-1; v_gene: TRBV28; d_gene: TRBD2; abundance: -; len: 14
CDR3nt: TGTGCCAGCTCCCCTAGGTCAGGGGGCGGTATCGAGACCCAGTACTTC; CDR3aa: CASSPRSGGGIETQYF; j_gene: TRBJ2-5; v_gene: TRBV18; d_gene: TRBD1; abundance: -; len: 16
CDR3nt: TGTGCCAGCAGCAAAGGGGAGGACAGGGGGCCCCGTAACTATGGCTACACCTTC; CDR3aa: CASSKGEDRGPRNYGYTF; j_gene: TRBJ1-2; v_gene: TRBV5-4; d_gene: TRBD1; abundance: -; len: 18
CDR3nt: TGCGCCAGCAGCATGACAGGGATTTTCAACTATGGCTACACCTTC; CDR3aa: CASSMTGIFNYGYTF; j_gene: TRBJ1-2; v_gene: TRBV5-1; d_gene: TRBD1; abundance: -; len: 15
CDR3nt: TGTGCCAGCAGCACTGATACAGGGGTCCAAGAGACCCAGTACTTC; CDR3aa: CASSTDTGVQETQYF; j_gene: TRBJ2-5; v_gene: TRBV21-1; d_gene: -; abundance: -; len: 15
CDR3nt: TGTGCCAGCTCACTGAACAGGGAATCACCCCTCCACTTT; CDR3aa: CASSLNRESPLHF; j_gene: TRBJ1-6; v_gene: TRBV18; d_gene: -; abundance: many; len: 13
CDR3nt: TGCAGTGCTAGTTCGGGACTAGCGGGAGGGCCTAGAAATGAGCAGTTCTTC; CDR3aa: CSASSGLAGGPRNEQFF; j_gene: TRBJ2-1; v_gene: TRBV20-1; d_gene: TRBD2; abundance: -; len: 17
CDR3nt: TGTGCCAGCAGCTACGGGACTAGTACCCTAGTTTACAATGAGCAGTTCTTC; CDR3aa: CASSYGTSTLVYNEQFF; j_gene: TRBJ2-1; v_gene: TRBV12-1; d_gene: -; abundance: -; len: 17
CDR3nt: TGTGCCAGTAGAATCCACATCCAGAACACTGAAGCTTTCTTT; CDR3aa: CASRIHIQNTEAFF; j_gene: TRBJ1-1; v_gene: TRBV19; d_gene: -; abundance: -; len: 14
CDR3nt: TGCGCCAGCAGCCAAGACGGATACGGAGGTTCACCCCTCCACTTT; CDR3aa: CASSQDGYGGSPLHF; j_gene: TRBJ1-6; v_gene: TRBV4-1; d_gene: -; abundance: -; len: 15
CDR3nt: TGTGCCAGTAGTATTCTTGGAGCTAACTATGGCTACACCTTC; CDR3aa: CASSILGANYGYTF; j_gene: TRBJ1-2; v_gene: TRBV19; d_gene: -; abundance: -; len: 14
CDR3nt: TGTGCCAGCAGCCCTAGCGGGCCGAGCTCCTACAATGAGCAGTTCTTC; CDR3aa: CASSPSGPSSYNEQFF; j_gene: TRBJ2-1; v_gene: TRBV11-3; d_gene: TRBD2; abundance: -; len: 16
CDR3nt: TGTGCCAGTCGTACCCCTATCTATGGCTACACCTTC; CDR3aa: CASRTPIYGYTF; j_gene: TRBJ1-2; v_gene: TRBV6-5; d_gene: -; abundance: -; len: 12
CDR3nt: TGTGCCAGCAGTGATAACAGGGTAAATGAGCAGTTCTTC; CDR3aa: CASSDNRVNEQFF; j_gene: TRBJ2-1; v_gene: TRBV6-4; d_gene: -; abundance: -; len: 13
CDR3nt: TGCAGTGCGGGGCAGGAATATGGCTACACCTTC; CDR3aa: CSAGQEYGYTF; j_gene: TRBJ1-2; v_gene: TRBV20-1; d_gene: -; abundance: -; len: 11
CDR3nt: TGCAGTGCTAGTTCGATCACAGGGGCTAATCAGCCCCAGCATTTT; CDR3aa: CSASSITGANQPQHF; j_gene: TRBJ1-5; v_gene: TRBV20-1; d_gene: TRBD1; abundance: once; len: 15
CDR3nt: TGCGCCAGCAGCGGAACAGGGACGCCTCAAGAGACCCAGTACTTC; CDR3aa: CASSGTGTPQETQYF; j_gene: TRBJ2-5; v_gene: TRBV5-1; d_gene: -; abundance: -; len: 15
CDR3nt: TGTGCCAGCAGTTTACCGGGACAAAGGAACACTGAAGCTTTCTTT; CDR3aa: CASSLPGQRNTEAFF; j_gene: TRBJ1-1; v_gene: TRBV28; d_gene: -; abundance: once; len: 15
CDR3nt: TGTGCCAGCAGCTTAGCCGGGTCCTATAATTCACCCCTCCACTTT; CDR3aa: CASSLAGSYNSPLHF; j_gene: TRBJ1-6; v_gene: TRBV13; d_gene: -; abundance: -; len: 15
CDR3nt: TGTGCCAGCAGCTTATCCCGGACAGGCTTTAACTCAGGAAACACCATATATTTT; CDR3aa: CASSLSRTGFNSGNTIYF; j_gene: TRBJ1-3; v_gene: TRBV13; d_gene: TRBD1; abundance: -; len: 18
CDR3nt: TGTGCCAGCAGCTTAGACGGGGGTGGAACTGAAGCTTTCTTT; CDR3aa: CASSLDGGGTEAFF; j_gene: TRBJ1-1; v_gene: TRBV7-2; d_gene: -; abundance: once; len: 14
CDR3nt: TGTGCCAGCTCACCGCGGAGGGCGGGCACAGATACGCAGTATTTT; CDR3aa: CASSPRRAGTDTQYF; j_gene: TRBJ2-3; v_gene: TRBV18; d_gene: -; abundance: -; len: 15
CDR3nt: TGCAGCGTTGAGAATCAACCCCGAGGAGGATACATGAACACTGAAGCTTTCTTT; CDR3aa: CSVENQPRGGYMNTEAFF; j_gene: TRBJ1-1; v_gene: TRBV29-1; d_gene: -; abundance: -; len: 18
CDR3nt: TGCGCCAGCAGCTCGGACAGTGGCTCTGGAAACACCATATATTTT; CDR3aa: CASSSDSGSGNTIYF; j_gene: TRBJ1-3; v_gene: TRBV5-1; d_gene: -; abundance: -; len: 15
CDR3nt: TGTGCCAGCAGTTATGAGACTGGGGAGACCCAGTACTTC; CDR3aa: CASSYETGETQYF; j_gene: TRBJ2-5; v_gene: TRBV12-3/TRBV12-4; d_gene: -; abundance: -; len: 13
CDR3nt: TGTGCCAGCAGTTTATTGGGAGGGGCCGGGGCCAACGTCCTGACTTTC; CDR3aa: CASSLLGGAGANVLTF; j_gene: TRBJ2-6; v_gene: TRBV27; d_gene: TRBD2; abundance: -; len: 16
CDR3nt: TGTGCCAGTAGTATCCGGCGGGGGGGATCCTACAATGAGCAGTTCTTC; CDR3aa: CASSIRRGGSYNEQFF; j_gene: TRBJ2-1; v_gene: TRBV19; d_gene: TRBD2; abundance: -; len: 16
CDR3nt: TGTGCCAGCAAACCCTACAGCAACTATGGCTACACCTTC; CDR3aa: CASKPYSNYGYTF; j_gene: TRBJ1-2; v_gene: TRBV28; d_gene: -; abundance: -; len: 13
CDR3nt: TGTGCCAGCAGTGCCGAGGACAGGGGCAACACCGGGGAGCTGTTTTTT; CDR3aa: CASSAEDRGNTGELFF; j_gene: TRBJ2-2; v_gene: TRBV27; d_gene: TRBD1; abundance: -; len: 16
CDR3nt: TGTGCCAGCAGTTTATCCTGGGGGGGAAATGAAAAACTGTTTTTT; CDR3aa: CASSLSWGGNEKLFF; j_gene: TRBJ1-4; v_gene: TRBV28; d_gene: -; abundance: -; len: 15
CDR3nt: TGTGCCAGCAGTTTGCCGGGACTCCCCTTCCAGACCCAGTACTTC; CDR3aa: CASSLPGLPFQTQYF; j_gene: TRBJ2-5; v_gene: TRBV28; d_gene: -; abundance: -; len: 15
CDR3nt: TGTGCCATGAGGGGGACAGGGAACAATCAGCCCCAGCATTTT; CDR3aa: CAMRGTGNNQPQHF; j_gene: TRBJ1-5; v_gene: TRBV21-1; d_gene: -; abundance: -; len: 14
CDR3nt: TGTGCCAGCAGTCAAAGGACTAGCGGTAGCTACAATGAGCAGTTCTTC; CDR3aa: CASSQRTSGSYNEQFF; j_gene: TRBJ2-1; v_gene: TRBV28; d_gene: TRBD2; abundance: once; len: 16
CDR3nt: TGTGCCAGCAGCGTAGGCGGGGGGGGTGAGCAGTACTTC; CDR3aa: CASSVGGGGEQYF; j_gene: TRBJ2-7; v_gene: TRBV9; d_gene: TRBD2; abundance: -; len: 13
CDR3nt: TGTGCCAGCAGCCCGGGGGGGCTCACGAGGGACTATGGCTACACCTTC; CDR3aa: CASSPGGLTRDYGYTF; j_gene: TRBJ1-2; v_gene: TRBV7-3; d_gene: -; abundance: once; len: 16
CDR3nt: TGTGCCAGCAGTTCCCCTCGACAGAGCACAGATACGCAGTATTTT; CDR3aa: CASSSPRQSTDTQYF; j_gene: TRBJ2-3; v_gene: TRBV28; d_gene: -; abundance: -; len: 15
CDR3nt: TGTGCCAGCAGCCTCGGGACAGGGGGCTTTCAGCCCCAGCATTTT; CDR3aa: CASSLGTGGFQPQHF; j_gene: TRBJ1-5; v_gene: TRBV3-1/TRBV3-2; d_gene: TRBD1; abundance: -; len: 15
CDR3nt: TGTGCCAGTACCCGGGTGGGTACGAACACTGAAGCTTTCTTT; CDR3aa: CASTRVGTNTEAFF; j_gene: TRBJ1-1; v_gene: TRBV19; d_gene: -; abundance: -; len: 14
CDR3nt: TGTGCCAGCAGCCAAGTTGGCACCGGGACAGGGGGCCTGGAGACCCAGTACTTC; CDR3aa: CASSQVGTGTGGLETQYF; j_gene: TRBJ2-5; v_gene: TRBV3-1/TRBV3-2; d_gene: TRBD1; abundance: -; len: 18
CDR3nt: TGTGCCAGCTCACCACCAGGGGTATCCTACAATGAGCAGTTCTTC; CDR3aa: CASSPPGVSYNEQFF; j_gene: TRBJ2-1; v_gene: TRBV18; d_gene: -; abundance: -; len: 15
CDR3nt: TGTGCCAGCAGTGACAAACAGACAGGGCGGTTCCACTTT; CDR3aa: CASSDKQTGRFHF; j_gene: TRBJ1-6; v_gene: TRBV5-4; d_gene: TRBD1; abundance: -; len: 13
CDR3nt: TGTGCCACCCCCCGGACAGAGAAAGCCTACGAGCAGTACTTC; CDR3aa: CATPRTEKAYEQYF; j_gene: TRBJ2-7; v_gene: TRBV24-1; d_gene: -; abundance: -; len: 14
CDR3nt: TGTGCCAGCAGCACACCGGGACTTTTATTCGATGAGCAGTTCTTC; CDR3aa: CASSTPGLLFDEQFF; j_gene: TRBJ2-1; v_gene: TRBV9; d_gene: -; abundance: few; len: 15
CDR3nt: TGTGCCAGCAGTGAAGAGGGGGGGCTTGGTTCACCCCTCCACTTT; CDR3aa: CASSEEGGLGSPLHF; j_gene: TRBJ1-6; v_gene: TRBV6-1; d_gene: -; abundance: -; len: 15
CDR3nt: TGTGCCAGCAGCGTACGAACAGTGCGTCGTTCGCATGAGGGCTACACCTTC; CDR3aa: CASSVRTVRRSHEGYTF; j_gene: TRBJ1-2; v_gene: TRBV9; d_gene: -; abundance: -; len: 17
CDR3nt: TGTGCCAGCGGCACTCTAGCGGGGTTGGCAGATACGCAGTATTTT; CDR3aa: CASGTLAGLADTQYF; j_gene: TRBJ2-3; v_gene: TRBV3-1/TRBV3-2; d_gene: TRBD2; abundance: -; len: 15
CDR3nt: TGTGCCATCAGTGAGACCCATTCTAGAGCCGAGCAGTTCTTC; CDR3aa: CAISETHSRAEQFF; j_gene: TRBJ2-1; v_gene: TRBV10-3; d_gene: -; abundance: -; len: 14
CDR3nt: TGTGCCAGTAGCAGGGACAGGGGTGCCGGGGCCAACGTCCTGACTTTC; CDR3aa: CASSRDRGAGANVLTF; j_gene: TRBJ2-6; v_gene: TRBV19; d_gene: TRBD1; abundance: -; len: 16
CDR3nt: TGTGCCAGCAGTTTACGGGGTAATTCACCCCTCCACTTT; CDR3aa: CASSLRGNSPLHF; j_gene: TRBJ1-6; v_gene: TRBV28; d_gene: -; abundance: -; len: 13
CDR3nt: TGTGCCAGCAGCCCACCAACCGGGACAGGGGACAACGAGCAGTACTTC; CDR3aa: CASSPPTGTGDNEQYF; j_gene: TRBJ2-7; v_gene: TRBV7-9; d_gene: TRBD1; abundance: -; len: 16
CDR3nt: TGTGCCAGCAGTCCCGGAGGATTAGGGGGCGAAGGCGGCTTTGGAGCTTTCTTT; CDR3aa: CASSPGGLGGEGGFGAFF; j_gene: TRBJ1-1; v_gene: TRBV27; d_gene: TRBD1; abundance: -; len: 18
CDR3nt: TGCGCCAGCAGAAGCCCAGGGGGCGTAGAATCTGAAGCTTTCTTT; CDR3aa: CASRSPGGVESEAFF; j_gene: TRBJ1-1; v_gene: TRBV5-1; d_gene: TRBD1; abundance: -; len: 15
CDR3nt: TGCGCCAGCAGCCAGAGGACAGGGACCGGAAACACCATATATTTT; CDR3aa: CASSQRTGTGNTIYF; j_gene: TRBJ1-3; v_gene: TRBV5-1; d_gene: TRBD1; abundance: -; len: 15